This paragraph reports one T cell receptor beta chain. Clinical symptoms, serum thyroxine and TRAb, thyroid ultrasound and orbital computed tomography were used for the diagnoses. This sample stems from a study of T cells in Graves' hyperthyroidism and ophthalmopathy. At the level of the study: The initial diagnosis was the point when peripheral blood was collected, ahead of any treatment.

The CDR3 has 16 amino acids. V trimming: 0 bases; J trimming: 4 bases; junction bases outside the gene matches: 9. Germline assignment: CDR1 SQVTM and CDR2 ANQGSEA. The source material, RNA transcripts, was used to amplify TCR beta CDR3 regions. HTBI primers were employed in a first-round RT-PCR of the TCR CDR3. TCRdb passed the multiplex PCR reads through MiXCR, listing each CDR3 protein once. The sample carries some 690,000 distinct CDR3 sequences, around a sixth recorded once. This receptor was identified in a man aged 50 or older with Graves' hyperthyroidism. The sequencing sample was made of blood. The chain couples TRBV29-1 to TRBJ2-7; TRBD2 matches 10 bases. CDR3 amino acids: CSVEDRASGSVYEQYF. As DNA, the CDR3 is TGCAGCGTTGAAGATCGGGCTAGCGGGAGTGTTTACGAGCAGTACTTC.